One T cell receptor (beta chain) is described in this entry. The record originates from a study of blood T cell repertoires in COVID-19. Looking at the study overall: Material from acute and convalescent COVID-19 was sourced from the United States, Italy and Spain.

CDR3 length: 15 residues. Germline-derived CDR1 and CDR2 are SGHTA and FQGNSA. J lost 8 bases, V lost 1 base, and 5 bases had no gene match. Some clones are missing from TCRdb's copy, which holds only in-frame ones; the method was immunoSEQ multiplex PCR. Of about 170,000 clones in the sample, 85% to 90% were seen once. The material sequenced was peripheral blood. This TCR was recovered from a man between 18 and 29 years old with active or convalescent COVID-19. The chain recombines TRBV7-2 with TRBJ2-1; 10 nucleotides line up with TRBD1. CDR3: CASSLVRDRGHEQFF. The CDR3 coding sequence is TGTGCCAGCAGCTTAGTCCGGGACAGGGGACATGAGCAGTTCTTC.